These 18 T cell receptor beta chains were all obtained from the same sample, sequenced in a study of blood T cell repertoires in COVID-19. Assay used: immunoSEQ multiplex PCR; TCRdb lists only in-frame clones, some missing. The table lists about 63,000 clones, 79% of them singletons, with over 30% in the top ten. Sequences were obtained from peripheral blood. These receptors were collected from a human donor in a cohort sampled during active COVID-19.

This sequence joins TRBV3-1 (or the pseudogene TRBV3-2) and TRBJ2-1, with 9 bases that match TRBD2. CDR3 length equals 16 residues. Germline assignment: CDR1 LGHDT and CDR2 YNNKEL (reference sequence). V dropped 1 base and J dropped 13; count of bases not matched to a gene: 14. The CDR3: CASSQVGTSPGVGQFF. The CDR3 DNA follows: TGTGCCAGCAGCCAAGTGGGGACTAGCCCGGGCGTGGGTCAGTTCTTC.

This chain connects TRBV21-1 to TRBJ1-4; the table calls TRBD1, which could not be checked here. TRBV21-1 is a documented pseudogene. The CDR3 is 16 residues long. CDR3 amino acids: CASSKGGTGGREKLFF. DNA for the CDR3: TGTGCCAGCAGCAAAGGAGGGACAGGGGGCAGGGAAAAACTGTTTTTT.

DNA for the CDR3: TGTGCCAGCAGCTTAGCGCTAGCGGGAGCGGGAGAGCAGTACTTC. It encodes CASSLALAGAGEQYF. The chain uses TRBV11-2 and TRBJ2-7; 10 positions agree with TRBD2. The ends lost 1 base at V and 7 bases at J; junction bases unmatched: 7. Germline CDR1 is SGHAT and CDR2 is FQNNGV. The CDR3 runs 15 residues.

This rearrangement joins TRBV4-2 to TRBJ2-7; D is perhaps TRBD1 (6 bases). V lost 4 bases and J lost 0, with 13 bases in between. Germline V CDR1 and CDR2: LGHNA, YNFKEQ. CDR3 length: 15 amino acids. CDR3 residues: CASSPFGQYSYEQYF. As DNA, the CDR3 is TGTGCCAGCAGCCCATTCGGACAGTACTCCTACGAGCAGTACTTC.

The chain uses TRBV19 and TRBJ2-1, with D possibly matching TRBD1 (5 bases). The germline CDR1 and CDR2 sequences are LNHDA and SQIVND (reference sequence). The CDR3 runs 14 residues. Trimming removed 7 bases at V and 6 bases at J, with 16 bases between. CDR3 amino acids: CASKALGQSNEQFF. CDR3 DNA: TGTGCCAGTAAGGCCCTGGGGCAGTCCAATGAGCAGTTCTTC.

The V gene is TRBV3-1 (or the pseudogene TRBV3-2), the J gene TRBJ1-6, with D tentatively TRBD1 (6 bases). Germline values: CDR1 LGHDT, CDR2 YNNKEL (reference sequence). V was pared by 2 bases and J by 5 bases, with 10 bases between. This CDR3 has 15 residues. The CDR3 here is CASSQFYRDNSPLHF. The CDR3 DNA reads as TGTGCCAGCAGCCAATTCTACAGGGATAATTCACCCCTCCACTTT.

V usage is TRBV19 and J usage is TRBJ2-5; 10 nucleotides align to TRBD1. This CDR3 is built from 15 residues. Per the germline V gene, CDR1 is LNHDA and CDR2 is SQIVND (reference sequence). With 4 bases clipped from V and 2 bases from J, the junction kept 4 bases outside the gene matches. CDR3 in amino acids: CASSKTGGLQETQYF. As DNA, the CDR3 is TGTGCCAGTAGTAAGACAGGGGGCCTACAAGAGACCCAGTACTTC.

This clone was seen only once. This sequence joins TRBV15 and TRBJ1-5; D is undetermined. Germline CDR1 and CDR2: LNHNV and YYDKDF (reference sequence). Trimming pared 0 bases from V and 2 bases from J, leaving 8 bases between. The CDR3 consists of 15 residues. In DNA form, the CDR3 reads TGTGCCACCAGCAGAGATCCGCAGGGCAATCAGCCCCAGCATTTT. Translated: CATSRDPQGNQPQHF.

J is TRBJ1-1 and V is TRBV7-3; 9 bases are shared with TRBD1. Trimming cost V 0 bases and J 1 base; bases outside gene matches: 3. Germline-derived CDR1 and CDR2 are SGHTA and FQGTGA. This CDR3 is built from 16 residues. The CDR3 reads CASSLTGTGRNTEAFF. In DNA, the CDR3 is TGTGCCAGCAGCTTAACCGGGACAGGGAGGAACACTGAAGCTTTCTTT.

The CDR3 sequence: CASSLGPNEQFF. Written as DNA, the CDR3 is TGTGCCAGCAGCTTGGGGCCCAATGAGCAGTTCTTC. The rearrangement joins TRBV5-8 to TRBJ2-1; D is unclear. The CDR3 consists of 12 residues. CDR1 is SGHTS and CDR2 is YDEGEE in the germline V gene. The germline V and J ends were trimmed by 0 bases and 6 bases, with 4 bases remaining between them.

The V call is TRBV4-1, the J call TRBJ2-2; D gene ambiguous. This CDR3 has 14 residues. Germline lookup yields CDR1 MGHRA and CDR2 YSYEKL. V dropped 1 base and J dropped 4 bases, with 7 bases sitting between them. The CDR3 spells CASSQGPRTGELFF. The CDR3 DNA follows: TGCGCCAGCAGCCAAGGTCCTCGCACCGGGGAGCTGTTTTTT.

The chain links TRBV6-1 to TRBJ2-7, with D possibly matching TRBD1 (6 bases). Trimming removed 3 bases from V and 2 bases from J, with 8 bases in between. This CDR3 comprises 13 residues. The germline CDR1 and CDR2 sequences are MNHNS and SASEGT. The CDR3 nucleotides read TGTGCCAGCAGTGAGGGACATACCTACGAGCAGTACTTC. Protein: CASSEGHTYEQYF.

The chain links TRBV2 to TRBJ1-1, with 11 nucleotides matching TRBD1. The germline gives CDR1 SNHLY, CDR2 FYNNEI. This CDR3 has 16 amino acids. J gave up 4 bases and V 5 bases, and 9 bases lay outside the gene matches. CDR3 coding DNA: TGTGCCAGCAGTAGGGACAGGGGGAAGGGGGGCACTGAAGCTTTCTTT. It translates to CASSRDRGKGGTEAFF.

V usage is TRBV10-3 and J usage is TRBJ2-1, with 8 bases lining up with TRBD2. Germline V gene sequence: CDR1 ENHRY, CDR2 SYGVKD. This CDR3 is 12 amino acids long. With V trimmed by 2 bases and J by 13 bases, 4 bases remained unmatched. The chain's CDR3 is CAISETLAGQFF. CDR3 DNA: TGTGCCATCAGTGAGACCCTAGCGGGCCAGTTCTTC.

This clone was detected only once. The chain uses TRBV9 and TRBJ2-2, with D perhaps matching TRBD2 (6 bases). Trimming removed 3 bases from V and 3 bases from J, with 12 bases in between. The V gene's germline CDR1 is SGDLS and CDR2 YYNGEE. This CDR3 contains 15 residues. The CDR3 DNA reads TGTGCCAGCAGCGCGGAGGGGAGTTACACCGGGGAGCTGTTTTTT. Translating gives CASSAEGSYTGELFF.

The rearrangement joins TRBV5-1 to TRBJ2-1; D ambiguous. Per the germline V gene, CDR1 is SGHRS and CDR2 is YFSETQ. This CDR3 is 15 amino acids long. V lost 0 bases, J lost 1 base, and 8 bases lay in between. CDR3 protein: CASSLDSLSYNEQFF. The CDR3 nucleotides are TGCGCCAGCAGCTTGGACAGTTTGTCCTACAATGAGCAGTTCTTC.

The chain is built from TRBV2 and TRBJ2-3; 11 nucleotides line up with TRBD2. CDR3 length: 15 amino acids. Germline V lookup: CDR1 SNHLY, CDR2 FYNNEI. The J segment lost 6 bases and the V segment lost 4 bases, leaving 6 bases of the junction unmatched. The CDR3 coding sequence is TGTGCCAGCAGTGGGGCTAGCGGGAGGCGCGATACGCAGTATTTT. It codes for CASSGASGRRDTQYF.

V gene TRBV15 combines with J gene TRBJ2-5; TRBD2 is a possible D gene (6 bases). CDR3 length: 15 amino acids. CDR1 is LNHNV, CDR2 YYDKDF, per germline (reference sequence). Trimming pared 3 bases from V and 4 bases from J, leaving 15 bases between. CDR3: CATSRDSGGVETQYF. Here the CDR3 DNA reads TGTGCCACCAGCAGGGATAGTGGAGGGGTAGAGACCCAGTACTTC.